The TCR beta chain under discussion was sequenced for a study of glioma-infiltrating T cells after dendritic cell vaccination. Background on the study: Autologous tumor lysate was loaded overnight onto monocyte-derived dendritic cells grown seven days with IL-4 and GM-CSF. General study results and limits: Complete blood and tumor specimen sets were limited to few patients. Higher TCR clonality did not directly relate to longer survival.

A remark on this clone: Its specificity is unknown.

The primer mix had 60 V beta and 13 J beta primers. Produced via immunoSEQ multiplex PCR; TCRdb's table is partial and in-frame only. Counted here are roughly 51,000 clones, about 85% occurring once; the ten biggest clones make up about 10%. The sequence derives from a human donor with glioblastoma. The sample here was blood, taken before dendritic cell vaccination.

Written as DNA, the CDR3 is TGTGCCAGTAGTATGGGTTCGGGACAGGGGTACGAGCAGTACTTC. Amino acid sequence: CASSMGSGQGYEQYF. The V and J genes are TRBV19 and TRBJ2-7; TRBD1 agrees at 10 bases. The CDR3 runs 15 residues. Germline lookup yields CDR1 LNHDA and CDR2 SQIVND (reference sequence). V shed 3 bases and J 4 bases; nucleotides not matched to a gene: 6.